This T cell receptor (beta chain) derives from a study of multiple sclerosis patients with progressive multifocal leukoencephalopathy. Study findings and constraints: Less diverse TRB repertoires were suggested in most PML patients.

Specified time point: around 13 months of natalizumab therapy. Multiple sclerosis patients on natalizumab who never developed PML served as longitudinally sampled controls. This CDR3 has 14 amino acids. The germline V gene encodes CDR1 SGHNT and CDR2 YYREEE (reference sequence). The V gene end was trimmed by 4 bases and the J gene end by 5 bases; junction bases not matched to a gene: 8. Of note for this clone: Its specificity is not known.

Sequencing was performed with immunoSEQ multiplex PCR; in TCRdb, only in-frame clones are kept and a portion is missing. This sample has some 28,000 clones; roughly 90% occur once, and the top ten carry roughly 1.3%. This chain joins TRBV5-4 and TRBJ2-7, with 8 bases identical to TRBD1. This TCR derives from a human donor with multiple sclerosis. This sample comprised PBMCs, obtained from a patient treated with natalizumab. CDR3: CASSPMDRAHEQYF. In DNA, the CDR3 is TGTGCCAGCAGCCCTATGGACAGGGCTCACGAGCAGTACTTC.